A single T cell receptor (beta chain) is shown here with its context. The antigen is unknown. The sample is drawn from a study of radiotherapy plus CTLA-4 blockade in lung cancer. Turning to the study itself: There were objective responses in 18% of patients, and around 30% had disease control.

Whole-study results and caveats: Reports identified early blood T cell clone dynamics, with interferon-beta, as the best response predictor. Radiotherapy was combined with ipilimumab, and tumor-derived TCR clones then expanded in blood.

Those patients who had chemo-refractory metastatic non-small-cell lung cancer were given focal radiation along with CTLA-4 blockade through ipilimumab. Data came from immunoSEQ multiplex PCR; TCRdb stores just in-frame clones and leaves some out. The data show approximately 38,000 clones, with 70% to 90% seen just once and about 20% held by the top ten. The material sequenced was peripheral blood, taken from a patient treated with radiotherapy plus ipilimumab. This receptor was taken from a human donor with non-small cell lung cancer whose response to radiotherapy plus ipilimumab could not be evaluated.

The CDR3 loop reads CASSLVGQGTPEAFF. For the CDR3, the DNA is TGTGCCAGCAGCTTAGTTGGGCAGGGAACTCCTGAAGCTTTCTTT. The V call is TRBV13, the J call TRBJ1-1; D is perhaps TRBD1 (5 bases). Germline loops: CDR1 PRHDT, CDR2 FYEKMQ (reference sequence). The V end was cut by 1 base, the J end by 6 bases, with 15 bases between. The CDR3 sequence is 15 residues long. Full variable domain (missing parts from reference TRBV13 and TRBJ1-1): AAGVIQSPRHLIKEKRETATLKCYPIPRHDTVYWYQQGPGQDPQFLISFYEKMQSDKGSIPDRFSAQQFSDYHSELNMSSLELGDSALYFCASSLVGQGTPEAFFGQGTRLTVV.